These 11 T cell receptor beta chains came from one sample sequenced in a study of blood T cell repertoires in COVID-19. Some clones are missing from TCRdb's copy, which holds only in-frame ones; the method was immunoSEQ multiplex PCR. Altogether 110,000 or so clones are present, about 83% being singletons, with the ten largest covering roughly 3.9%. The specimen sequenced was peripheral blood. Receptors originate from a man between 60 and 75 years old with acute or convalescent COVID-19.

The chain carries TRBV10-2 and TRBJ1-1; possible D gene TRBD1, 5 bases. The CDR3 runs to 13 residues. Germline CDR1 is WSHSY and CDR2 is SAAADI. Trimming took off 4 bases at V and 7 bases at J, with 13 bases between the two ends. CDR3 residues: CASSGRGMDEAFF. The CDR3 DNA sequence: TGCGCCAGCAGTGGTAGGGGAATGGATGAAGCTTTCTTT.

The chain combines TRBV4-1 with TRBJ1-1, with D possibly matching TRBD1 (5 bases). The length of the CDR3 is 14 residues. Per germline, CDR1 MGHRA and CDR2 YSYEKL. Trimming stripped 0 bases from V and 5 bases from J, with 10 bases between. CDR3 residues: CASSQDPRGTEAFF. The CDR3 nucleotides read TGCGCCAGCAGCCAAGACCCCCGGGGGACTGAAGCTTTCTTT.

The V call is TRBV30, the J call TRBJ1-2; TRBD1 might be the D (5 bases). The V end was cut by 2 bases, the J end by 8 bases, with 15 bases between. CDR3 length: 13 residues. Germline values: CDR1 GTSNPN, CDR2 SVGIG (reference sequence). CDR3 amino acids: CAWSIRETEGYTF. CDR3 DNA sequence: TGTGCCTGGAGTATCAGGGAAACAGAGGGCTACACCTTC.

V and J are TRBV28 and TRBJ2-7; D unclear. The germline gives CDR1 MDHEN, CDR2 SYDVKM. V was shortened by 6 bases and J by 1 base, with 13 bases between the two germline ends. The CDR3 has 14 amino acids. CDR3 sequence: CASSWRGSSYEQYF. DNA for the CDR3: TGTGCCAGCAGCTGGAGAGGATCTTCCTACGAGCAGTACTTC.

The rearrangement joins TRBV29-1 to TRBJ1-1, with no clear D. CDR3 length: 14 residues. V was shortened by 6 bases and J by 5 bases, with 19 bases between the two germline ends. Looked up from germline, CDR1 is SQVTM and CDR2 is ANQGSEA. CDR3 nucleotides: TGCAGCGTGGTGAGCGGCGTGACATCGACTGAAGCTTTCTTT. Amino acids: CSVVSGVTSTEAFF.

This chain links TRBV29-1 with TRBJ2-3, with 12 bases identical to TRBD2. This CDR3 has 14 amino acids. Per germline, CDR1 SQVTM and CDR2 ANQGSEA. The J segment lost 4 bases and the V segment lost 4 bases, leaving 3 bases of the junction unmatched. The CDR3 nucleotides are TGCAGCGTTGTCCGACTAGCGGGGGCAGATACGCAGTATTTT. It is translated as CSVVRLAGADTQYF.

CDR3 DNA sequence: TGTGCCAGCAGCCAAGACCCAGCGGGAGGGCCCGGCACCGGGGAGCTGTTTTTT. The encoded protein is CASSQDPAGGPGTGELFF. The rearrangement joins TRBV3-1 (or the pseudogene TRBV3-2) to TRBJ2-2; 10 bases match TRBD2. The germline CDR1 and CDR2 sequences are LGHDT and YNNKEL (reference sequence). The CDR3 spans 18 residues. After removal of 0 bases from V and 4 bases from J, the junction contained 8 bases not matched to a gene.

The rearrangement joins TRBV28 to TRBJ2-1; 7 bases match TRBD2. V dropped 6 bases and J dropped 5; count of bases not matched to a gene: 34. Germline V gene data show CDR1 as MDHEN and CDR2 as SYDVKM. The CDR3 sequence is 23 residues long. The CDR3 sequence: CASSLRPMTSFSSDSVKNNEQFF. The CDR3 DNA reads TGTGCCAGCAGCTTAAGGCCTATGACTAGCTTCTCCTCTGACTCCGTAAAAAACAATGAGCAGTTCTTC.

This chain uses TRBV19 with TRBJ1-1, with D tentatively TRBD1 (5 bases). With 0 bases removed from V and 1 base from J, the gap between germline ends came to 9 bases. The CDR3 contains 15 residues. Germline V gives CDR1 LNHDA, CDR2 SQIVND (reference sequence). The CDR3 loop reads CASSIDGAANTEAFF. CDR3 nucleotides: TGTGCCAGTAGTATAGATGGGGCCGCGAACACTGAAGCTTTCTTT. The whole variable domain, filled in from reference TRBV19 and TRBJ1-1, reads DGGITQSPKYLFRKEGQNVTLSCEQNLNHDAMYWYRQDPGQGLRLIYYSQIVNDFQKGDIAEGYSVSREKKESFPLTVTSAQKNPTAFYLCASSIDGAANTEAFFGQGTRLTVV.

The genes are TRBV7-8 and TRBJ2-7; tentative D call: TRBD1 (5 bases). Trimming cost V 0 bases and J 6 bases, with 6 bases left between them. This CDR3 region has 12 residues. Germline-derived CDR1 and CDR2 are SGHVS and FQNEAQ. The CDR3 region has the DNA TGTGCCAGCAGCTTAGCCCAGGGCGAGCAGTACTTC. This encodes CASSLAQGEQYF.

V and J are TRBV6-5 and TRBJ1-1, with 7 bases fitting TRBD1. The CDR3 length is 14 residues. The V segment lost 4 bases and the J segment 7 bases; nucleotides outside the gene matches: 9. CDR1 MNHEY and CDR2 SVGAGI come from the germline V gene. CDR3 residues: CASSSPSGGLEAFF. In nucleotides, the CDR3 is TGTGCCAGCAGTTCGCCCTCAGGGGGACTTGAAGCTTTCTTT.